Reported below is one T cell receptor (beta chain). The CDR3 is 17 residues long. J was trimmed by 1 base and V by 0 bases; bases with no gene match: 5. Germline lookup yields CDR1 LGHDT and CDR2 YNNKEL (reference sequence). The data were obtained in a study of blood T cell repertoires in COVID-19. The wider study: Acute and convalescent COVID-19 samples came from the United States, Italy and Spain. PBMCs, B-cell-depleted T cells, or T cells were the source of the cDNA or gDNA that made up the material.

As processed by the authors: Reference gene primer amplification gave nucleated cell count estimates. Only in-frame clones appear in the TCRdb table, and some are missing; sequencing was by immunoSEQ multiplex PCR. V and J calls plus clone size are reproduced from that table; the DNA served to infer D and trimming. The repertoire includes about 170,000 clones, more than 75% of them detected once, and more than 7.5% sits in the top ten. The source of this sequence is a woman in her 70s with acute or convalescent COVID-19. V usage is TRBV3-1 (or the pseudogene TRBV3-2) and J usage is TRBJ2-3, with 9 bases aligning to TRBD2. Material for sequencing was peripheral blood. The CDR3 sequence: CASSQDPPSGGTDTQYF. CDR3 sequence (DNA): TGTGCCAGCAGCCAAGATCCGCCTAGCGGGGGCACAGATACGCAGTATTTT.